This T cell receptor beta chain was retrieved from a study of T-cell memory formation after mild COVID-19. After removal of 0 bases from V and 6 bases from J, the junction contained 9 bases not matched to a gene. The germline gives CDR1 SGHRS, CDR2 YFSETQ. The CDR3 covers 17 residues. TCRdb redid the calling of the 5' RACE reads with MiXCR, one entry per CDR3 protein. The table lists 280,000 or so distinct CDR3 sequences, 7% to 10% of them singletons. There are many counts of this clonotype. The clonotype originates from a man between 18 and 29 years old who had mild COVID-19 (a few samples of this study predate the infection). Cell type and time point are not known. Sequenced sample: PBMCs or a T cell subset sorted from them (not recorded which). The chain recombines TRBV5-1 with TRBJ2-1; TRBD2 matches at 10 bases. The chain's CDR3 is CASSLASLAGAGNEQFF. The CDR3 DNA reads TGCGCCAGCAGCTTGGCCTCCCTAGCGGGGGCGGGCAATGAGCAGTTCTTC. The variable domain in full, with the rest retrieved from reference TRBV5-1 and TRBJ2-1, is KAGVTQTPRYLIKTRGQQVTLSCSPISGHRSVSWYQQTPGQGLQFLFEYFSETQRNKGNFPGRFSGRQFSNSRSEMNVSTLELGDSALYLCASSLASLAGAGNEQFFGPGTRLTVL.